Reported below is one T cell receptor (beta chain). This sample was included in a study of blood T cell repertoires in COVID-19. Study background: T cells, B-cell-depleted T cells, or PBMCs supplied cDNA or gDNA.

How the authors handled the data: Using reference gene primer amplification, nucleated cell counts were estimated. Sequenced by immunoSEQ multiplex PCR; TCRdb stores in-frame clones only, minus some. Clonal size and the V and J genes are those of that table, whereas D and trimming came from the DNA. This sample yields 100,000 or so clones, of which around 90% are seen a single time; under 7.5% belongs to the top ten. CDR1 and CDR2 (germline): LNHNV, YYDKDF (reference sequence). V dropped 0 bases and J dropped 5 bases, with 7 bases sitting between them. The CDR3 covers 13 residues. The J gene is TRBJ1-2, the V gene TRBV15; D gene unclear. Source material: peripheral blood. The receptor's source is a man in his 70s with acute or convalescent COVID-19. The CDR3 reads CATSRDLGYGYTF. CDR3 in DNA: TGTGCCACCAGCAGAGATCTAGGTTATGGCTACACCTTC.